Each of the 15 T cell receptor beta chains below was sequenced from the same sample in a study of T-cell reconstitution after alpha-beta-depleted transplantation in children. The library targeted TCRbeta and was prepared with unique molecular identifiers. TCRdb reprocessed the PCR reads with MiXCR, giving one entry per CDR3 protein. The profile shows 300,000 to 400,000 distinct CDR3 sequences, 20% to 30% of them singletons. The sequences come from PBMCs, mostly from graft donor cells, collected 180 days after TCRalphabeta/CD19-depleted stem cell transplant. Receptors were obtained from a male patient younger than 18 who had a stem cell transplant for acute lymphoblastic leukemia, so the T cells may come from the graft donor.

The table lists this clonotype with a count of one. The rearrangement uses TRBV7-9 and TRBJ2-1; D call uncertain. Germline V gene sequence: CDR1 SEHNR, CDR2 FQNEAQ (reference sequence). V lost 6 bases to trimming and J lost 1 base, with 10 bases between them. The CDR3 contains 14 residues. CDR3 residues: CASRALGSYNEQFF. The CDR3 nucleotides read TGTGCCAGCAGGGCGCTAGGGTCCTACAATGAGCAGTTCTTC.

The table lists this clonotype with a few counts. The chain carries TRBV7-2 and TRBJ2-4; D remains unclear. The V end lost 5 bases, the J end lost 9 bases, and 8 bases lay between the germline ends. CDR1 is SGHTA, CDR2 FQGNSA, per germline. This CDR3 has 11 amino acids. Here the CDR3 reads CASSRRGIQYF. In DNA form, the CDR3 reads TGTGCCAGCAGCCGACGAGGCATTCAGTACTTC.

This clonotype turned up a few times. CDR3 region: CASSYSLGRMNTEAFF. The CDR3 coding sequence is TGTGCCAGCAGTTACAGTCTGGGTCGCATGAACACTGAAGCTTTCTTT. J is TRBJ1-1 and V is TRBV27; unclear D gene. Germline V gene sequence: CDR1 MNHEY, CDR2 SMNVEV (reference sequence). The CDR3 has 16 residues. V lost 4 bases to trimming and J lost 0 bases, with 15 bases between them.

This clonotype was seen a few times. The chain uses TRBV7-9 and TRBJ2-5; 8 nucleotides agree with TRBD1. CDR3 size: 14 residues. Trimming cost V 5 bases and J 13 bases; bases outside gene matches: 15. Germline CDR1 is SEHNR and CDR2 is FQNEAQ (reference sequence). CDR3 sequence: CASSADRTGRVLYF. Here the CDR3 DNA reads TGTGCCAGCAGCGCAGACCGGACAGGGAGAGTCCTGTACTTC.

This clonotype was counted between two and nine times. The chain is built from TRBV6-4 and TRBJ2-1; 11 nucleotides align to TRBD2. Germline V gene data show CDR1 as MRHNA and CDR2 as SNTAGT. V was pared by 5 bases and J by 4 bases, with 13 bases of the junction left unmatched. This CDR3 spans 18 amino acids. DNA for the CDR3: TGTGCCAGCAGTCCCGGGACTAGCGGCCCCGGGGGTTACAATGAGCAGTTCTTC. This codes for CASSPGTSGPGGYNEQFF.

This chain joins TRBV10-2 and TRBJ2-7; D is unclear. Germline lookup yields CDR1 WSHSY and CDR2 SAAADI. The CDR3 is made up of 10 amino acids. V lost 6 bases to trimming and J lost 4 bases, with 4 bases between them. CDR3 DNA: TGCGCCAGCAGAGGATACGAGCAGTACTTC. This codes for CASRGYEQYF.

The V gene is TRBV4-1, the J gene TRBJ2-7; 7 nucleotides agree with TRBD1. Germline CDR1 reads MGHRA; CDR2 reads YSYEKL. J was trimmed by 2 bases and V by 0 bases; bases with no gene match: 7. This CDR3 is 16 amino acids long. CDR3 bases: TGCGCCAGCAGCCAAGACTACAGGGGATTGACCTACGAGCAGTACTTC. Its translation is CASSQDYRGLTYEQYF.

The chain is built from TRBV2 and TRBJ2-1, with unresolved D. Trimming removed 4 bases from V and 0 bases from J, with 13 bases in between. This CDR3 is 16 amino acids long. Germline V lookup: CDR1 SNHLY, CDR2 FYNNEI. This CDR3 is CASSGMDGFSYNEQFF. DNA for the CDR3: TGTGCCAGCAGTGGCATGGACGGTTTCTCCTACAATGAGCAGTTCTTC.

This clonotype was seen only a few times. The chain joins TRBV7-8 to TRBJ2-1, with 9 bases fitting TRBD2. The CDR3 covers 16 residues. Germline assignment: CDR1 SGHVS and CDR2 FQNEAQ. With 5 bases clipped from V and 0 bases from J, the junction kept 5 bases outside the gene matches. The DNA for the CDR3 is TGTGCCAGCAGCCCCGGACTAGCGCCCTCCTACAATGAGCAGTTCTTC. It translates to CASSPGLAPSYNEQFF. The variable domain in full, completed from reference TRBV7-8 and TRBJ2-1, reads GAGVSQSPRYKVAKRGQDVALRCDPISGHVSLFWYQQALGQGPEFLTYFQNEAQLDKSGLPSDRFFAERPEGSVSTLKIQRTQQEDSAVYLCASSPGLAPSYNEQFFGPGTRLTVL.

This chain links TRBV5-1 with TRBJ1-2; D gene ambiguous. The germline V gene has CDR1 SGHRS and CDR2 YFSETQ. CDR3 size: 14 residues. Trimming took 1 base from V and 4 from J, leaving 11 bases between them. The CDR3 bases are TGCGCCAGCAGCTTGCGCGAAAGGGCCTATGGCTACACCTTC. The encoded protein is CASSLRERAYGYTF.

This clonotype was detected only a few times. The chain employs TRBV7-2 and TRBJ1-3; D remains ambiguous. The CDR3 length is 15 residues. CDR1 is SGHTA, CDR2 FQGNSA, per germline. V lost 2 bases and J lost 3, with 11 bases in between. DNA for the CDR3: TGTGCCAGCAGCTTAATGCCTCGCAGTGGAAACACCATATATTTT. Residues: CASSLMPRSGNTIYF.

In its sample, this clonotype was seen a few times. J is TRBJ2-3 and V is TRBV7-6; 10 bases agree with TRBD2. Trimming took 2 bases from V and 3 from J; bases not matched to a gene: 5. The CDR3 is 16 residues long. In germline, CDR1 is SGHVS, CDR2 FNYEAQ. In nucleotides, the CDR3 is TGTGCCAGCAGCTTAATAGCGGGAGGAGGGACAGATACGCAGTATTTT. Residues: CASSLIAGGGTDTQYF. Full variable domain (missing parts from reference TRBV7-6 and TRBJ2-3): GAGVSQSPRYKVTKRGQDVALRCDPISGHVSLYWYRQALGQGPEFLTYFNYEAQQDKSGLPNDRFSAERPEGSISTLTIQRTEQRDSAMYRCASSLIAGGGTDTQYFGPGTRLTVL.

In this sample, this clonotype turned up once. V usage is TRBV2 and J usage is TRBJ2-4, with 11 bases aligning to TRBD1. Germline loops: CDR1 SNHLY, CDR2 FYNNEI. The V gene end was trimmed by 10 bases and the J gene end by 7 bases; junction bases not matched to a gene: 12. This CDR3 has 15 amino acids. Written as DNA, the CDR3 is TGTGCCACCCAGGGGACAGGGGGGCCCGCTAACATTCAGTACTTC. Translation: CATQGTGGPANIQYF.

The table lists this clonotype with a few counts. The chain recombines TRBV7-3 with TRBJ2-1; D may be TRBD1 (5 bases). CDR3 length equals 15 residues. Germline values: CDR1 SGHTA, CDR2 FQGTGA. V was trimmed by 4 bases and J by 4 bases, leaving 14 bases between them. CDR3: CASSSTGDIYNEQFF. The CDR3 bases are TGTGCCAGCAGCTCAACAGGAGACATTTACAATGAGCAGTTCTTC. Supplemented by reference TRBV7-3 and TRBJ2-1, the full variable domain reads GAGVSQTPSNKVTEKGKYVELRCDPISGHTALYWYRQSLGQGPEFLIYFQGTGAADDSGLPNDRFFAVRPEGSVSTLKIQRTERGDSAVYLCASSSTGDIYNEQFFGPGTRLTVL.

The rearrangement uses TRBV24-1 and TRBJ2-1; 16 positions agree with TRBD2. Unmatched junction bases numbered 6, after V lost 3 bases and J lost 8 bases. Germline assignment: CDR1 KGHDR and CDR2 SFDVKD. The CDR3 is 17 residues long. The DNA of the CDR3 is TGTGCCACCAGTGATGCCGGGACTAGCGGGAGGGTGGATGAGCAGTTCTTC. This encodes CATSDAGTSGRVDEQFF.